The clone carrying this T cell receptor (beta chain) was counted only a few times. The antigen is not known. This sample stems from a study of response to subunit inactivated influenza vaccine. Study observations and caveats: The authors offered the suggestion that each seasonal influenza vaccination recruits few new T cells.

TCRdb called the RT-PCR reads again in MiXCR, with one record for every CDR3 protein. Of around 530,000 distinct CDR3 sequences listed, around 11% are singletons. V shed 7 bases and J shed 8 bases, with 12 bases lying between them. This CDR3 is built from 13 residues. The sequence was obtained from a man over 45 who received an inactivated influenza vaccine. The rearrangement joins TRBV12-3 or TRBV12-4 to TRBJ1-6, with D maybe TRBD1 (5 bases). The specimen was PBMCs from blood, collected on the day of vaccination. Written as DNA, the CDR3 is TGTGCCAGCACCCCGGGGCGAGATTCACCCCTCCACTTT. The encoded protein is CASTPGRDSPLHF.